This T cell receptor (beta chain) was obtained from a study of cytomegalovirus exposure and HLA in healthy donors. On this clone itself: Its specificity is not known.

Per the germline V gene, CDR1 is MDHEN and CDR2 is SYDVKM. The CDR3 loop spans 14 amino acids. Trimming shortened V by 3 bases and J by 1 base, and 8 bases separated the two germline ends. Points from the study as a whole: Subsequent analysis of the 120 or so validation repertoires found a tendency for first-cohort TCR clusters to co-occur. A few of the chains that were CMV-associated were confirmed in vitro to be specific for CMV antigens. The study designated 150 or so TCR beta chains cytomegalovirus-associated.

It was the roughly 110-subject validation cohort, separate from the approximately 670-subject first cohort, to which the donors belonged. Some clones are missing from TCRdb's copy, which holds only in-frame ones; the method was immunoSEQ multiplex PCR. This sample has 100,000 to 150,000 clones, with around 90% found just once. This sequence originates from a woman aged 18-35 years in good health and CMV-seronegative. Sequenced material: PBMCs. The chain recombines TRBV28 with TRBJ2-3; D is undetermined. CDR3 residues: CASSFVAGTDTQYF. As DNA, the CDR3 is TGTGCCAGCAGTTTTGTGGCAGGCACAGATACGCAGTATTTT.